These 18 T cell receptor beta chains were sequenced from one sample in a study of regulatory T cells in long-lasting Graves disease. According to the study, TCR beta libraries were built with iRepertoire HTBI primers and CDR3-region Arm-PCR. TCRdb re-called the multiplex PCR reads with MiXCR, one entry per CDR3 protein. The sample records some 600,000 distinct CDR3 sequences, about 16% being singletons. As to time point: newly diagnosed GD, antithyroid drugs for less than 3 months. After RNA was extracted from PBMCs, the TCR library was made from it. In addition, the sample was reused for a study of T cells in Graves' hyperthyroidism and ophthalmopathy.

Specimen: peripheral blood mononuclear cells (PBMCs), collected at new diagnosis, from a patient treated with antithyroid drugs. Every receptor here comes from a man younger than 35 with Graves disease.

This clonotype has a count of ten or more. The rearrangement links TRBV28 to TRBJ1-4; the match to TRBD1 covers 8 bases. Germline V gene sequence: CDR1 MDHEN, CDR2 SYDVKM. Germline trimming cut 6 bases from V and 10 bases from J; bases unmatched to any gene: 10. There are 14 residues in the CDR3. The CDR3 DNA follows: TGTGCCAGCAGCCTGGGACAGGAGGAAGCAAAACTGTTTTTT. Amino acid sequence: CASSLGQEEAKLFF.

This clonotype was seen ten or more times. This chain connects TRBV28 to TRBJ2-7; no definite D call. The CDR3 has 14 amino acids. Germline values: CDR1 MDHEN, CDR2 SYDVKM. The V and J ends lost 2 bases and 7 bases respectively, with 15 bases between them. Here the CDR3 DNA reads TGTGCCAGCAGTTTAGGTTCCGGGCCGGATGAGCAGTACTTC. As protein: CASSLGSGPDEQYF.

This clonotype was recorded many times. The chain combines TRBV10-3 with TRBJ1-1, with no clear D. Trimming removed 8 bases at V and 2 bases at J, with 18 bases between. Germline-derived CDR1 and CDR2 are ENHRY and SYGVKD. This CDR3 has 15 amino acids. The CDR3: CAIASLRDGNTEAFF. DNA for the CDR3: TGTGCCATCGCGAGCCTCCGTGACGGAAACACTGAAGCTTTCTTT.

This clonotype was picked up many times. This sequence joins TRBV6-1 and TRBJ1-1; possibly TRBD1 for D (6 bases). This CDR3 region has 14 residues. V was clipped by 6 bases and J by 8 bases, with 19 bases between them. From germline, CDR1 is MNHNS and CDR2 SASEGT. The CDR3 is CASRLSGNRAEAFF. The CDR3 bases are TGTGCCAGCAGGCTGTCCGGGAACAGGGCGGAAGCTTTCTTT.

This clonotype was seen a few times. The CDR3 protein is CASSPRQGTGELFF. The CDR3 nucleotides read TGTGCCAGCTCCCCGAGACAGGGGACCGGGGAGCTGTTTTTT. The chain couples TRBV18 to TRBJ2-2; 8 bases map to TRBD1. Looked up from germline, CDR1 is KGHSH and CDR2 is LQKENI. V shed 6 bases and J 5 bases; nucleotides not matched to a gene: 5. The CDR3 is 14 amino acids.

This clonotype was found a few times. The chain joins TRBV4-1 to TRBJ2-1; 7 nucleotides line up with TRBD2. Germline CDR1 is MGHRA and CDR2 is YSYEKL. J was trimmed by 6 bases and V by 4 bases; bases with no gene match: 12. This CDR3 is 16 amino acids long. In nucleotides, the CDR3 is TGCGCCAGCAGCCCGACTGGAGCGGGAATTGGCAATGAGCAGTTCTTC. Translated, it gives CASSPTGAGIGNEQFF.

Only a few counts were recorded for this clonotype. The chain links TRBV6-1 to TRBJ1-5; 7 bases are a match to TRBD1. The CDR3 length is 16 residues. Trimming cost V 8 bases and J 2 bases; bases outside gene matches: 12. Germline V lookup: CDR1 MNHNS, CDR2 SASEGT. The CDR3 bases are TGTGCCAGCCGCACGGAGGCAACAGGGGGCAATCAGCCCCAGCATTTT. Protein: CASRTEATGGNQPQHF.

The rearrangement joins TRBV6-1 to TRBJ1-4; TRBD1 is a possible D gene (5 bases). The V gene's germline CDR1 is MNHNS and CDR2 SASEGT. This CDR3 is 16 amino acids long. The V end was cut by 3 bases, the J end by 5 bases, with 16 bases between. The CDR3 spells CASSDPGRAGNEKLFF. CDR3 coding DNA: TGTGCCAGCAGTGATCCCGGGAGGGCAGGGAATGAAAAACTGTTTTTT.

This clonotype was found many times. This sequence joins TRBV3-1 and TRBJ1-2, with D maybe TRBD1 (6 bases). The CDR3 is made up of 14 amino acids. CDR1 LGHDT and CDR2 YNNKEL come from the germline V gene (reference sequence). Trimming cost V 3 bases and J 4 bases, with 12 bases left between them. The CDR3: CASSHPGTPYGYTF. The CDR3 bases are TGTGCCAGCAGCCACCCCGGGACACCCTATGGCTACACCTTC.

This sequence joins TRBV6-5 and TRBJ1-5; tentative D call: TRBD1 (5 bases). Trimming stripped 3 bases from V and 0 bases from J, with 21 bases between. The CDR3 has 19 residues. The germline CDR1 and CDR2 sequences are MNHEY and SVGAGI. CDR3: CASSYNWDRDPISNQPQHF. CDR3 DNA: TGTGCCAGCAGTTATAATTGGGACCGGGACCCAATTAGCAATCAGCCCCAGCATTTT.

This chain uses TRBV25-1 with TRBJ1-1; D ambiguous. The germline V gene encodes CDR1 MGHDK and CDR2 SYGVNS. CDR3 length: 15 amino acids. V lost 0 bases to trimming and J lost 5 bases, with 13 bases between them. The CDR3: CASSEYSMLGTEAFF. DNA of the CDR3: TGTGCCAGCAGTGAATATAGTATGTTGGGGACTGAAGCTTTCTTT.

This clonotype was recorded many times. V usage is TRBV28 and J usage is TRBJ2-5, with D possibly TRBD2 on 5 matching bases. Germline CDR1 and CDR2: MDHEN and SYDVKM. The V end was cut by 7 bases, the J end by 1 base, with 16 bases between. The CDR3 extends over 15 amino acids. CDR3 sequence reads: CASTKLAGPQETQYF. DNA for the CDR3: TGTGCCAGCACCAAACTCGCGGGTCCCCAAGAGACCCAGTACTTC.

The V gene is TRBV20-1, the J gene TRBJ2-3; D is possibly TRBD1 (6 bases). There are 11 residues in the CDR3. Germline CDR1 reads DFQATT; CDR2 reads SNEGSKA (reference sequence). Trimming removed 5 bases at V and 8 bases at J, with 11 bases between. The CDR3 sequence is CSALTGGTQYF. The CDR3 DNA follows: TGCAGTGCTTTGACAGGAGGTACGCAGTATTTT.

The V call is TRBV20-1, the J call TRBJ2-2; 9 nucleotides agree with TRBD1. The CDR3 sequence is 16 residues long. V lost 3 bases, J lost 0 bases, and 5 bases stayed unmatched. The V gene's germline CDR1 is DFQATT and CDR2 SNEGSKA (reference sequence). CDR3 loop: CSARDRGRSNTGELFF. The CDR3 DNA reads TGCAGTGCTAGGGACAGGGGAAGGTCGAACACCGGGGAGCTGTTTTTT.

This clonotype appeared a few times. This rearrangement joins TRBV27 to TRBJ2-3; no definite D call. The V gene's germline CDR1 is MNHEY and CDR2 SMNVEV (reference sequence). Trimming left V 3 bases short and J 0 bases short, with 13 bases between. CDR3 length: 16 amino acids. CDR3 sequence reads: CASSFQAAHSTDTQYF. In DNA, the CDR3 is TGTGCCAGCAGTTTTCAAGCCGCGCATAGCACAGATACGCAGTATTTT.

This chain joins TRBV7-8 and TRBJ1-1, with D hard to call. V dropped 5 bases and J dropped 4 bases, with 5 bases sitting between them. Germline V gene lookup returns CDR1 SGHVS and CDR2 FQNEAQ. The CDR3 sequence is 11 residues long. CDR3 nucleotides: TGTGCCAGCAGCGTTACCACTGAAGCTTTCTTT. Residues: CASSVTTEAFF. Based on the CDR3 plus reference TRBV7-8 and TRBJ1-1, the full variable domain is GAGVSQSPRYKVAKRGQDVALRCDPISGHVSLFWYQQALGQGPEFLTYFQNEAQLDKSGLPSDRFFAERPEGSVSTLKIQRTQQEDSAVYLCASSVTTEAFFGQGTRLTVV.

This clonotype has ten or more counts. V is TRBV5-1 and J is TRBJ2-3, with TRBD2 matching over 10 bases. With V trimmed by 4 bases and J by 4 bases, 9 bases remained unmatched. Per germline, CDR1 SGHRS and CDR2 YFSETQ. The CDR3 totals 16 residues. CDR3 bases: TGCGCCAGCAGCGAGGGAGCGGGAGGGCCGGCAGATACGCAGTATTTT. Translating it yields CASSEGAGGPADTQYF. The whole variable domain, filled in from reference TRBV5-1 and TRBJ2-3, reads KAGVTQTPRYLIKTRGQQVTLSCSPISGHRSVSWYQQTPGQGLQFLFEYFSETQRNKGNFPGRFSGRQFSNSRSEMNVSTLELGDSALYLCASSEGAGGPADTQYFGPGTRLTVL.

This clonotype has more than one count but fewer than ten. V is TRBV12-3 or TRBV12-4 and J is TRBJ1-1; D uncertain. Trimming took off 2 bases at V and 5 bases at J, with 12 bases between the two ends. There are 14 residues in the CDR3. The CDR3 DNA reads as TGTGCCAGCAGTTTATCGGACCTCGGAACTGAAGCTTTCTTT. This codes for CASSLSDLGTEAFF.